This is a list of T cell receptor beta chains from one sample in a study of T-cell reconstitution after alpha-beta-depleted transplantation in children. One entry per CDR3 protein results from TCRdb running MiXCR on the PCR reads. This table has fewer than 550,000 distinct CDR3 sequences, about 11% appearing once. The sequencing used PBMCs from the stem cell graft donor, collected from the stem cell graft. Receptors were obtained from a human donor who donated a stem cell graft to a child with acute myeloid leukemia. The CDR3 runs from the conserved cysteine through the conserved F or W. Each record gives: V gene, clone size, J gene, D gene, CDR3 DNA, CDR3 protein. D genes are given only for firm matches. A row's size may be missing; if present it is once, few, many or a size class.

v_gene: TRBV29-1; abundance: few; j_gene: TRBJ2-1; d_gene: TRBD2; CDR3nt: TGCAGCGTTGGACTAGCAGTTTCCAATGAGCAGTTCTTC; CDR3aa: CSVGLAVSNEQFF
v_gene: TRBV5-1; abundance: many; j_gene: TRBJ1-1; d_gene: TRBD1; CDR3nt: TGCGCCAGCAGCTCCTGGGACAGGGGATTCGACACTGAAGCTTTCTTT; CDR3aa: CASSSWDRGFDTEAFF
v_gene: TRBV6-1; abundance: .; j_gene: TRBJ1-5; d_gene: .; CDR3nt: TGTGCCAGCAGTGTGCGGGAGAATCAGCCCCAGCATTTT; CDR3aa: CASSVRENQPQHF
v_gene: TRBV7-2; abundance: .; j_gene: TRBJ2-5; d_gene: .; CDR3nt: TGTGCCAGCAGCGCCGGACAGACGGAGACCCAGTACTTC; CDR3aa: CASSAGQTETQYF
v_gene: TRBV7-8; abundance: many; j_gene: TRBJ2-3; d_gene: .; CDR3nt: TGTGCCAGCACCTCAGGGTTGGGAGATACGCAGTATTTT; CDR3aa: CASTSGLGDTQYF
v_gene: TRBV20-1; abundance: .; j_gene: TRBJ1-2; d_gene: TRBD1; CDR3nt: TGCAGTGCTAGGGGACAGGGCATAGATAACTATGGCTACACCTTC; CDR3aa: CSARGQGIDNYGYTF
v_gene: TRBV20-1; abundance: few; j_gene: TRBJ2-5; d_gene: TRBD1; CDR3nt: TGCAGTGCTAGAGATTGGACAGGAACCCACCAAGAGACCCAGTACTTC; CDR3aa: CSARDWTGTHQETQYF
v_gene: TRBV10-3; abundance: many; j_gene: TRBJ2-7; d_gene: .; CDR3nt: TGTGCCACTCAAGGGACACTCTCCTACGAGCAGTACTTC; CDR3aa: CATQGTLSYEQYF
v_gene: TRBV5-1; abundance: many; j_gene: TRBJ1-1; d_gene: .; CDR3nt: TGCGCCAGCAGCTTTCCCGGACAGAACACTGAAGCTTTCTTT; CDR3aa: CASSFPGQNTEAFF
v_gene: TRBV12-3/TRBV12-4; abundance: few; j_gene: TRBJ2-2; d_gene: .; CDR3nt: TGTGCCAGCAGCATGAGCGGTACCGGGGAGCTGTTTTTT; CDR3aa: CASSMSGTGELFF
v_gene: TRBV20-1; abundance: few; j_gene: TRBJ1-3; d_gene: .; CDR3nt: TGCAGTGCTAGATCCAGTGGAGGGGCCCACTCTGGAAACACCATATATTTT; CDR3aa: CSARSSGGAHSGNTIYF
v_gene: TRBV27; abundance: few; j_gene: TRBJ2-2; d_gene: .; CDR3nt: TGTGCCAGCAAGATGGCGGGCGGCGGGGAGCTGTTTTTT; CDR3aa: CASKMAGGGELFF
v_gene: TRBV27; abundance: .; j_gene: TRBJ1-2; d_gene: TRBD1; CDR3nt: TGTGCCAGCAGGACAGGGGGCGCGGAGGGCTATGGCTACACCTTC; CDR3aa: CASRTGGAEGYGYTF
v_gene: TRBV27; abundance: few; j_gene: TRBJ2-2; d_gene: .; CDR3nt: TGTGCCAGCAGTTACACAAACACCGGGGAGCTGTTTTTT; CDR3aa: CASSYTNTGELFF
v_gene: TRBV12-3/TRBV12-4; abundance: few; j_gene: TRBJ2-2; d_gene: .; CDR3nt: TGTGCCAGCAGTTTAAGACGGTTTTCCGGGGAGCTGTTTTTT; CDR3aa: CASSLRRFSGELFF
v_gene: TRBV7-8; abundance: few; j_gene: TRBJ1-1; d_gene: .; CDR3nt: TGTGCCAGCAGCTCCGAATTACGGGAGAACACTGAAGCTTTCTTT; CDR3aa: CASSSELRENTEAFF
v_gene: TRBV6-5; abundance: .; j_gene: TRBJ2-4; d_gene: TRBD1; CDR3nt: TGTGCCAGCAGTTACTTAGGACAGGGGGCGGCCAAAAACATTCAGTACTTC; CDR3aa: CASSYLGQGAAKNIQYF
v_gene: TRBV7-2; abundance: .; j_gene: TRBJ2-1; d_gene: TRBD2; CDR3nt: TGTGCCAGCAGCTTAGGTCAGACTAGCGGGGCGCAGTTCTTC; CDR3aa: CASSLGQTSGAQFF
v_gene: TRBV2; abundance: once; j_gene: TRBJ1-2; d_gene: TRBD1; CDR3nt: TGTGCCATACGATGGGACAGTCCCTATGGCTACACCTTC; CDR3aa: CAIRWDSPYGYTF
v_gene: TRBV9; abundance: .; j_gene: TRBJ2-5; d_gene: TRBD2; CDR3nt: TGTGCCAGCAGCGCCGCCCCGGGACTAGGGAAAGAGACCCAGTACTTC; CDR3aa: CASSAAPGLGKETQYF
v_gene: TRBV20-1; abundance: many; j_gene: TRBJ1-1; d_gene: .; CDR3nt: TGCAGTGCTAGAGGGGCGACAGGTTCTCCCACTGAAGCTTTCTTT; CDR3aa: CSARGATGSPTEAFF
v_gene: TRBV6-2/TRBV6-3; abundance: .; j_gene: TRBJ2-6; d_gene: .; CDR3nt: TGTGCCAGCAGTTACGCGGACTCTGGGGCCAACGTCCTGACTTTC; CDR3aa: CASSYADSGANVLTF
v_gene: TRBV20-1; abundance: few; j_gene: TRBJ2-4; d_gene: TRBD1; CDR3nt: TGCAGTGCTAGTCAGGGACAGCCCTCCCTAGCCAAAAACATTCAGTACTTC; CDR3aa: CSASQGQPSLAKNIQYF
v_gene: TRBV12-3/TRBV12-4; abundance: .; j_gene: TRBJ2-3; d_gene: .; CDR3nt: TGTGCCAGCAGTTGGCGGAACACAGATACGCAGTATTTT; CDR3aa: CASSWRNTDTQYF
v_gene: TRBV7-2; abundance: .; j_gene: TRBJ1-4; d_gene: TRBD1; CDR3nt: TGTGCCAGCAGCCGATGGACAGGGGGAGGGACTAATGAAAAACTGTTTTTT; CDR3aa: CASSRWTGGGTNEKLFF
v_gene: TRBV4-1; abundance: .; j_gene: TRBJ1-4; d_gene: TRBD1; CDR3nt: TGCGCCAGCAGCCAGACACAGGGGGCGAATGAAAAACTGTTTTTT; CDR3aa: CASSQTQGANEKLFF
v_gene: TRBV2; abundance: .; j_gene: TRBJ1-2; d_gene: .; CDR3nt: TGTGCCAGCAGTCTTGGCCAGACTAACTATGGCTACACCTTC; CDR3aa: CASSLGQTNYGYTF
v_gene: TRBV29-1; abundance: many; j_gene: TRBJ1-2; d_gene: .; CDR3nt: TGCAGCGTTCGGGGTCCGGAGGGCTACACCTTC; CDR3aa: CSVRGPEGYTF
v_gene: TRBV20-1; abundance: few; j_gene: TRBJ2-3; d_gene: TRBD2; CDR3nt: TGCAGTGCTAGAGTTTCGCGGGAGGGCCGGAACACAGATACGCAGTATTTT; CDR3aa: CSARVSREGRNTDTQYF
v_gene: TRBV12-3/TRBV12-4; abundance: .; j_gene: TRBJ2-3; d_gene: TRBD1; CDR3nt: TGTGCCAGCAGCGAATTGCTACGGGACAGATCCACAGATACGCAGTATTTT; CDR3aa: CASSELLRDRSTDTQYF
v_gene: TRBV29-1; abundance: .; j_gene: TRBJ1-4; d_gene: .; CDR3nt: TGCAGCGTCGCTCTCACGGGGGGGCTGAATGAAAAACTGTTTTTT; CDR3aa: CSVALTGGLNEKLFF
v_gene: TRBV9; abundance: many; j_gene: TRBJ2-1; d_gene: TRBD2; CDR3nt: TGTGCCAGCAGCGCACCCCAAGCGGGGGGGCCTGCGAATGAGCAGTTCTTC; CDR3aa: CASSAPQAGGPANEQFF
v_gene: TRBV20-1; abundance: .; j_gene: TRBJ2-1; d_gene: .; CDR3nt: TGCAGTGCTAGAGGCGGGTTAGGGACTGGATCCTACAATGAGCAGTTCTTC; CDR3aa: CSARGGLGTGSYNEQFF
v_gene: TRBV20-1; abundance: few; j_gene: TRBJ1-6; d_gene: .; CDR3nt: TGCAGTGCTAGTGTTCTAGGGACTCTTAATTCACCCCTCCACTTT; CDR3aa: CSASVLGTLNSPLHF
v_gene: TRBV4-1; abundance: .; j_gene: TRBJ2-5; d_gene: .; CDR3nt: TGCGCCAGCAGCCCCCCGGCGGGGAAGGGAGGTGGGATAAGGGAGACCCAGTACTTC; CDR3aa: CASSPPAGKGGGIRETQYF
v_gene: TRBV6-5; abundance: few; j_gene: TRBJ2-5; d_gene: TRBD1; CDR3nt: TGTGCCAGCAGTTACCTTCGGACAGGGGAGGAGACCCAGTACTTC; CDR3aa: CASSYLRTGEETQYF
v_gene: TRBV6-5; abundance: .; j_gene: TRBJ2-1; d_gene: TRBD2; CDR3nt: TGTGCCAGCAGTTACTCGGGGCGGGGGGGCCACAATGAGCAGTTCTTC; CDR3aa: CASSYSGRGGHNEQFF
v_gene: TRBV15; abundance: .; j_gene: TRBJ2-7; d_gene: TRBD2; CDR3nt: TGTGCCACCAGCATTGCGGGAGGAGGCTACGAGCAGTACTTC; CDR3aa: CATSIAGGGYEQYF
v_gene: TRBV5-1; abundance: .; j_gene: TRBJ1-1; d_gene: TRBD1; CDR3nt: TGCGCCAGCAGCCAGCACCTATCAGGGGGAACAACTGAAGCTTTCTTT; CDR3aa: CASSQHLSGGTTEAFF
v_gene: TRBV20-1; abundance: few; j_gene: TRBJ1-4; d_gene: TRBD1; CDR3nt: TGCAGTGCCAGGCGGGACAGTAGTGAAAAACTGTTTTTT; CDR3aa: CSARRDSSEKLFF
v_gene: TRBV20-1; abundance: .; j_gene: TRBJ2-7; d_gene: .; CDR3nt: TGCAGTGCTAGAGATAGTGGGGGGCCTTCTTTCTACGAGCAGTACTTC; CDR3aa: CSARDSGGPSFYEQYF
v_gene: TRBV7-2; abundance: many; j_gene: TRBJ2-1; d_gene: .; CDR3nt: TGTGCCAGCAGCTTATCAGTAGCGGCGGACTGGAATGAGCAGTTCTTC; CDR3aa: CASSLSVAADWNEQFF
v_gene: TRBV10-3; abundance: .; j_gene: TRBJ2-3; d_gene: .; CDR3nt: TGTGCCATCAGGGGAGTTGAGGGTGGCACAGATACGCAGTATTTT; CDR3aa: CAIRGVEGGTDTQYF
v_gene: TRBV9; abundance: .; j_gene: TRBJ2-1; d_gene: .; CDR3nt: TGTGCCAGCAGCGTAGAACGAGGAGCACTACAGGGTGAGCAGTTCTTC; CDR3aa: CASSVERGALQGEQFF
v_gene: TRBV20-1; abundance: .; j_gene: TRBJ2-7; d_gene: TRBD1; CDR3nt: TGCAGTGCTGGGGACAGGGTGAACGAGCAGTACTTC; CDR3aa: CSAGDRVNEQYF
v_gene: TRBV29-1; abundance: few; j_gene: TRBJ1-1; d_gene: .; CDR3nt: TGCAGCGTTCTAAAGGGATCAACTGAAGCTTTCTTT; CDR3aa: CSVLKGSTEAFF
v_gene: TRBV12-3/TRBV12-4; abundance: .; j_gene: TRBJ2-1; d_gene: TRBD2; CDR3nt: TGTGCCAGCGGACTAGCGGGAGTAAATGAGCAGTTCTTC; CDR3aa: CASGLAGVNEQFF
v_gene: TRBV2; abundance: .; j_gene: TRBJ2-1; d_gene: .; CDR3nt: TGTGCCAGCAGTTATAAGTTGGACTCACCTCGGGAGCAGTTCTTC; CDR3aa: CASSYKLDSPREQFF
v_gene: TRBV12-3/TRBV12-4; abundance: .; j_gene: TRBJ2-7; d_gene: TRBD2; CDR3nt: TGTGCCAGCAGGCAGACTAGCGGGAGGGTGGGAGAGCAGTACTTC; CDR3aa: CASRQTSGRVGEQYF